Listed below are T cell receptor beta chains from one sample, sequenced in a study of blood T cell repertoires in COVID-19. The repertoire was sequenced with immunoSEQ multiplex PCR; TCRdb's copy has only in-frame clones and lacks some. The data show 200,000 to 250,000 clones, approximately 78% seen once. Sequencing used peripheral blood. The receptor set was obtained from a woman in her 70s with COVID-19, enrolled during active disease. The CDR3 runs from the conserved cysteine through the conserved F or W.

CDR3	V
CAISSSGSPQETQYF	TRBV10-3
CASSQVSSGRRPAKNIQYF	TRBV3-1/TRBV3-2
CASSKNGATGKQPQHF	TRBV21-1
CASSLRQGFSYGYTF	TRBV7-2
CASWDLARTDTQYF	TRBV5-4
CASSFRDRGNTEAFF	TRBV27
CASSYSISGRRQYF	TRBV6-2/TRBV6-3
CASSLESLYSYEQYF	TRBV7-2
CATQGAGEKNEQFF	TRBV10-3
CASSQGYNEQFF	TRBV18
CASSFRGGEKLFF	TRBV12-3/TRBV12-4
CASKSGGMRNTEAFF	TRBV2
CASSETPIRDRGSLRGYTF	TRBV2
CASRLAGGLGHEQFF	TRBV14
CASSLDGRADDTQYF	TRBV11-2
CARALTKNIQYF	TRBV6-5
CASSYGQGLSYEQYF	TRBV5-8
CASSQAGGAGYEQYF	TRBV4-1
CASRDESGRTVEQFF	TRBV2
CASSQDRVGRNTEAFF	TRBV3-1/TRBV3-2
CASSRTGETQYF	TRBV11-3
CASSNSGNTGELFF	TRBV3-1/TRBV3-2
CASSFIAGGNEQYF	TRBV5-1
CASSPGTGGFQPQHF	TRBV9
CASSLTGNTEAFF	TRBV18
CASSAIAANNEQFF	TRBV5-1
CASSQDGGVGYTF	TRBV3-1/TRBV3-2
CATHSGGGLNTEAFF	TRBV5-4
CASTGGGTGSYEQYF	TRBV28
CATSDPAGGIADTQYF	TRBV24-1
CASSPPMAAGETQYF	TRBV7-9
CASSTGQGAGAIYF	TRBV7-2
CAIGADRGVREQFF	TRBV10-3
CASSSLASGSYNEQFF	TRBV6-2/TRBV6-3
CASSDRTGYLDGYTF	TRBV9
CASSSDRTIYF	TRBV5-1
CSVRDNYGYTF	TRBV29-1
CASSTQGYEQYF	TRBV7-9
CASSHGTSGRFYEQYF	TRBV7-2
CASTLAGTDTQYF	TRBV5-4
CASSLVDDGSGTDTQYF	TRBV7-9
CASSHDSVPEAFF	TRBV4-3
CASRFRGFTDTQYF	TRBV28
CASIRTPEAFF	TRBV2
CANRQIFRTGRPNYGYTF	TRBV6-4
CASSLGAAGELTDTQYF	TRBV28
CASGRAEKLFF	TRBV6-5
CASSSPGGGQSGAGELFF	TRBV7-2
CSASRGSITGELFF	TRBV20-1
CATSARTGGFTEAFF	TRBV15
CASSLSFGQGYNTGELFF	TRBV7-9
CASSLPPSGTYEQYF	TRBV28
CASSRTSGSYEQYF	TRBV2
CASSSPQGMVRGNTIYF	TRBV28
CAISESPASHEQYF	TRBV10-3
CASSQTGKVGTDTQYF	TRBV4-2
CASSDGSLLAGGPSEQFF	TRBV6-1
CASSQERVGSPLHF	TRBV4-1
CASSPAGSPLHF	TRBV7-9
CASSLGTGGLGMRYF	TRBV14